This is a list of T cell receptor beta chains from one sample in a study of T cell changes during pregnancy in multiple sclerosis. The repertoire was sequenced with immunoSEQ multiplex PCR; TCRdb's copy has only in-frame clones and lacks some. The sample carries some 49,000 clones, 85% to 90% recorded once. Specimen: peripheral blood, collected after pregnancy. The receptors here all came from a female donor in good health, enrolled as a control in a pregnancy study. Each CDR3 is given with its conserved first and last residue. Fields, in order: CDR3 length, J gene, V gene, D gene, clone size, CDR3 DNA, CDR3 protein. D genes are given only for firm matches. Not every row has a clone size; where given, it reads once, few, many or a size class.

14 | TRBJ1-1 | TRBV9 | . | . | TGTGCCAGCAGCGTAGCGCAGGGGAACACTGAAGCTTTCTTT | CASSVAQGNTEAFF
14 | TRBJ2-7 | TRBV27 | TRBD2 | . | TGTGCCAGCAAACTAGCGGGAATCTCCTACGAGCAGTACTTC | CASKLAGISYEQYF
13 | TRBJ1-5 | TRBV5-6 | . | . | TGTGCCAGCAGCTTTAGCCACAATCAGCCCCAGCATTTT | CASSFSHNQPQHF
16 | TRBJ2-2 | TRBV19 | TRBD2 | . | TGTGCCAGTAGTCCTCTAGCGGGAGGGGAGACCGGGGAGCTGTTTTTT | CASSPLAGGETGELFF
14 | TRBJ2-1 | TRBV13 | TRBD1 | . | TGTGCCAGCAGCTTAGGGACAGGGGTCGTAGAGCAGTTCTTC | CASSLGTGVVEQFF
12 | TRBJ1-1 | TRBV11-2 | . | . | TGTGCCAGCAGCCTAGCCGGGACTGAAGCTTTCTTT | CASSLAGTEAFF
16 | TRBJ2-1 | TRBV7-9 | TRBD2 | once | TGTGCCAGCAGCTTAATAGGGGGACTAGCGTCGGATGAGCAGTTCTTC | CASSLIGGLASDEQFF
13 | TRBJ1-6 | TRBV27 | . | . | TGTGCCAGCCGCACAGGGATGCATTCACCCCTCCACTTT | CASRTGMHSPLHF
14 | TRBJ1-2 | TRBV11-2 | . | . | TGTGCCAGCAGCTTTGGGACGGAGGGCTATGGCTACACCTTC | CASSFGTEGYGYTF
14 | TRBJ2-7 | TRBV21-1 | . | . | TGTGCCAGGATGGACAGGGGCCCCGCTTACGAGCAGTACTTC | CARMDRGPAYEQYF
11 | TRBJ1-5 | TRBV27 | . | . | TGTGCCTCCGGGATCAATCAGCCCCAGCATTTT | CASGINQPQHF
15 | TRBJ1-1 | TRBV28 | . | . | TGTGCCAGCAGTGCCCAACTTACTATGAACACTGAAGCTTTCTTT | CASSAQLTMNTEAFF
15 | TRBJ1-2 | TRBV18 | TRBD1 | . | TGTGCCAGCTCACCCAACTCGGCAGGGGGCGATGGCTACACCTTC | CASSPNSAGGDGYTF
18 | TRBJ2-1 | TRBV19 | TRBD2 | . | TGTGCCAGTAGTATAGGCCTTTCGACTAGCGGGAGGGACAATGAGCAGTTCTTC | CASSIGLSTSGRDNEQFF
15 | TRBJ1-2 | TRBV18 | . | . | TGTGCCAGCTCCCAACAGGTTCAAGCTAACTATGGCTACACCTTC | CASSQQVQANYGYTF
13 | TRBJ2-1 | TRBV19 | TRBD2 | . | TGTGCCAGTCGCACCTGGGGGGGAGGGAGGCAGTTCTTC | CASRTWGGGRQFF
14 | TRBJ1-5 | TRBV10-3 | . | . | TGTGCCACCAAGACAGGTGATAGCAATCAGCCCCAGCATTTT | CATKTGDSNQPQHF
13 | TRBJ2-2 | TRBV30 | . | . | TGTGCCTGGATGTGGAGGGAGAGCGGGGAGCTGTTTTTT | CAWMWRESGELFF
15 | TRBJ2-7 | TRBV14 | . | . | TGTGCCAGCAGCCAAGATTTGCAGCGGCACTACGAGCAGTACTTC | CASSQDLQRHYEQYF
12 | TRBJ2-3 | TRBV30 | . | . | TGTGCCTGGAGTTCTCGGACAGATACGCAGTATTTT | CAWSSRTDTQYF
15 | TRBJ2-1 | TRBV9 | TRBD2 | . | TGTGCCAGCAGCGTAGCACTAGCGGGGTACAATGAGCAGTTCTTC | CASSVALAGYNEQFF
14 | TRBJ2-5 | TRBV7-9 | . | . | TGTGCCAGCAGCTTAGGGATCGGGGTAGAGACCCAGTACTTC | CASSLGIGVETQYF
14 | TRBJ1-4 | TRBV5-1 | . | . | TGCGCCAGCAGCTTGGCCGCAGGGGACGAAAAACTGTTTTTT | CASSLAAGDEKLFF
16 | TRBJ1-1 | TRBV7-2 | . | . | TGTGCCAGCAGCTTAGGTACGGGGGGGATGAACACTGAAGCTTTCTTT | CASSLGTGGMNTEAFF
13 | TRBJ2-2 | TRBV7-7 | . | . | TGTGCCAGCAGCTCCGGGGGCACCGGGGAGCTGTTTTTT | CASSSGGTGELFF
16 | TRBJ2-1 | TRBV4-1 | . | once | TGCGCCAGCAGCCAAGAGACAGGCCTCTCCTACAATGAGCAGTTCTTC | CASSQETGLSYNEQFF
15 | TRBJ1-1 | TRBV7-9 | . | . | TGTGCCAGCAGCCAAGGTGGGGGGGCGAACACTGAAGCTTTCTTT | CASSQGGGANTEAFF
13 | TRBJ1-1 | TRBV29-1 | . | . | TGCAGCGTTTCTAGGTGGGTAAGAACTGAAGCTTTCTTT | CSVSRWVRTEAFF
15 | TRBJ1-1 | TRBV6-6 | TRBD1 | . | TGTGCCAGCAGCCGGACAGGGGGCGTAGCCGCTGAAGCTTTCTTT | CASSRTGGVAAEAFF
13 | TRBJ2-3 | TRBV15 | . | . | TGTGCCACCAGCAGAGATCAGTCAGATACGCAGTATTTT | CATSRDQSDTQYF
14 | TRBJ2-3 | TRBV4-3 | . | . | TGCGCCAGCAGCCAAGATATCGGCACAGATACGCAGTATTTT | CASSQDIGTDTQYF
15 | TRBJ2-1 | TRBV6-4 | TRBD1 | . | TGTGCCAGCAGTGAGGAGACAGGGGCCTACAATGAGCAGTTCTTC | CASSEETGAYNEQFF
14 | TRBJ1-2 | TRBV19 | TRBD1 | few | TGTGCCAGCGGGTCGGGCAGGGGGCGCGGTGGCTACACCTTC | CASGSGRGRGGYTF
12 | TRBJ1-3 | TRBV30 | . | . | TGTGCCTGGAAGGCCGGGGGAAACACCATATATTTT | CAWKAGGNTIYF